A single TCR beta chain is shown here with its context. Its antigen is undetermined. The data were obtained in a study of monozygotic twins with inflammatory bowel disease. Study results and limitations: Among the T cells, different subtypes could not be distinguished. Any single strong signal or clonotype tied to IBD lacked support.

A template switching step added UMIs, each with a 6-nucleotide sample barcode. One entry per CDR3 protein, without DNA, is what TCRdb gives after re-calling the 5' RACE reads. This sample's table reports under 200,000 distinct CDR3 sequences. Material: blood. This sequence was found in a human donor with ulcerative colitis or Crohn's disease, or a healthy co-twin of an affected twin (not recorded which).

The CDR3 protein is CASSRWETQYF. The chain employs TRBV11-2 and TRBJ2-5. CDR1 is SGHAT, CDR2 FQNNGV, per germline. The CDR3 loop spans 11 amino acids.